This T cell receptor (beta chain) was captured in a study of regulatory T cells in long-lasting Graves disease (dated by TCRdb to the early 2020s). For context, the study as a whole: Antithyroid drugs had been taken for less than 3 months by newly diagnosed Graves' disease patients. Peripheral blood TCR sequencing and RNA sequencing compared persistent Graves' disease patients with newly diagnosed Graves' disease patients. The study was conducted in China and was registered as a clinical trial. A total of about 33 samples underwent TCR sequencing, from roughly 13 patients with persistent Graves' disease and 20 or so patients with newly diagnosed Graves' disease.

Concerning this clonotype itself: No cognate antigen has been identified for it. No conserved phenylalanine or tryptophan is present at the end of the CDR3, so a read error is the likely explanation.

Libraries were made using multiplex PCR. Instrument on record: Illumina HiSeq 4000. TCR beta libraries were built with iRepertoire HTBI primers and Arm-PCR amplification of CDR3 regions. Gel purification was performed on PCR products prior to sequencing. As for the original processing: Across samples, roughly 60 TRBV and roughly 13 TRBJ segments were identified and used for gene usage analysis of CDR3 amino acid clonotypes. COPE and FqMerger were used to merge filtered high-quality paired reads into contigs. BLAST was used to align contigs to IMGT TRBV, TRBD and TRBJ reference genes, with CDR3 defined following IMGT. Highly expanded clones were defined as clonotypes with a frequency above 0.1%. Shannon entropy was used to measure repertoire diversity, and the Gini coefficient was used to measure V-J evenness. Public clonotypes were defined as clonotypes shared by more than one individual. TCRdb took the public reads, trimmed them with fastp at Q25, ran MiXCR for clone calling and kept in-frame beta chains. Identical CDR3 proteins give one entry, which carries the most common genes and DNA. In this record, the V and J calls reflect TCRdb's handling and not the investigators' own analysis. Counted in this sample were 500,000 to 700,000 distinct CDR3 sequences; 15% to 20% of them appeared once. About 20% of the sample is taken by the ten largest.

The CDR3 length is 13 residues, termini included. Only the CDR3 DNA is retained, 39 bases long and in frame from the first base. Unmatched junction bases come to 5, with V trimmed by 5 bases and J by 7 bases. CDR1 and CDR2 were assigned from the germline V gene (reference sequence) as DFQATT and SNEGSKA. Interpreted using the paper, the time point label stands for: newly diagnosed GD, antithyroid drugs for less than 3 months. For both TCR sequencing and RNA sequencing, RNA was extracted from PBMCs in TRIzol. Graves' disease was diagnosed according to American Thyroid Association guidelines. The patients came from an endocrinology department in Xi'an, China. Each patient gave 9 to 10 milliliters of peripheral blood, collected in an EDTA anticoagulant tube. Ficoll Paque Plus density gradient separation was used to isolate PBMCs, and no further T cell sorting was done. RNA quality was checked with an Agilent 2100 Bioanalyzer and agarose gel, and concentration with a NanoDrop 2000.

Findings and caveats that apply to the study as a whole: The study examined only peripheral blood because the primary lesion, thyroid tissue, could not be accessed. TRBV28, TRBJ1-2 and TRBJ2-5 were preferentially used in persistent disease, while TRBV20-1 and TRBJ2-1 were favored in newly diagnosed disease. Sequencing and analysis were limited to the TCR beta chain. Compared with newly diagnosed patients, persistent Graves' disease patients had lower TCR Shannon entropy and fewer highly expanded clones, which suggests clonal expansion. The small sample size was acknowledged by the authors as a limitation that may reduce accuracy. Persistent patients shared more public clonotypes among themselves (around 2,500) than newly diagnosed patients did (approximately 970).

These data were also filed under a second study, of T cells in Graves' hyperthyroidism and ophthalmopathy. The second investigation adds: Stable Graves' hyperthyroidism was defined as no progression to ophthalmopathy during 18 months of follow-up. Hyperthyroidism patients were newly diagnosed, with disease duration under 2 months, and aged 18 to 65 years. Patients with uncontrolled infections, other autoimmune diseases, pregnancy or lactation were excluded. Diagnoses were established on the basis of clinical symptoms, serum thyroxine and TRAb, thyroid ultrasound, and orbital computed tomography. The TCR CDR3 was subjected to a first round of RT-PCR using the HTBI primer set and the Qiagen OneStep RT-PCR kit. Most expanded thyroid clonotypes (frequency above 0.001) were also detected in blood, a finding suggesting that blood repertoires may reflect thyroid immune responses. A 13 V-J signature model separated ophthalmopathy from stable hyperthyroidism, with approximately 86% sensitivity and roughly 81% specificity in cross-validation and 80%/75% in testing. During validation, the model predicted progression to ophthalmopathy a median of about 6.5 months ahead of onset, with around 65% sensitivity and 72% to 80% specificity. A discovery cohort of 95 to 100 patients, roughly 45 with Graves' ophthalmopathy and 57 with stable Graves' hyperthyroidism, was used to find distinguishing TCR V-J signatures. An independent validation cohort of under 20 hyperthyroidism patients and approximately 17 patients who later progressed to ophthalmopathy tested prospective prediction of ophthalmopathy. The approximately 90 discovery patients were randomly split 7:3 into training and test sets. In about 6 Graves' hyperthyroidism patients, the study also compared T-cell repertoires from thyroid tissue with T-cell repertoires from blood. Following sampling, methimazole starting at 30 mg daily was given to hyperthyroidism patients, and high-dose intravenous methylprednisolone was given to ophthalmopathy patients. The libraries were constructed in a second round of multiplex PCR and then size-selected and purified. Libraries were sequenced paired-end with 100 bp reads on an Illumina HiSeq2000. Raw data were processed with SOAPnuke, discarding reads with adapters, uncalled bases, mean Phred below 15, or no exact constant-primer or identifier match. COPE v1.2.5 was used to merge high-quality paired reads, and clonotypes were defined as unique nucleotide sequences. MiTCR v1.1 was used to align clonotypes to the IMGT TRBV, TRBD and TRBJ reference segments. Analysis was restricted to V-J combinations with a frequency above 0.0001, which covered roughly 99% of repertoires. A TCS score was defined as the ratio of F50 (clonal expansion) to E x V (chaos), with BLOSUM62-based TCRdist applied between CDR3 peptides within each V-J. Welch's t-statistics and random forest reduced roughly 530 V-J features to 10 to 15, which were used in a naive Bayes classifier (R e1071). Sample size was not statistically predetermined, and blinding of investigators to group allocation was not performed. The paper describes TCR Vbeta CDR3 sequencing of 120 to 150 peripheral blood samples, made up of 43 ophthalmopathy patients, some 76 hyperthyroidism patients and approximately 17 progressor patients.

The source of this sequence is a woman younger than 45 with Graves disease. Donor details come from another sample of the same person, matched by shared clones. Source: peripheral blood mononuclear cells (PBMCs), taken at new diagnosis, from a patient treated with antithyroid drugs. This chain is built from TRBV20-1 and TRBJ2-3; 11 central bases correspond to TRBD2. The base sequence is TGCAGTGCTCCCGGGACTAGCGGATATACGCAGTATCTT. Its coded protein is CSAPGTSGYTQYL.